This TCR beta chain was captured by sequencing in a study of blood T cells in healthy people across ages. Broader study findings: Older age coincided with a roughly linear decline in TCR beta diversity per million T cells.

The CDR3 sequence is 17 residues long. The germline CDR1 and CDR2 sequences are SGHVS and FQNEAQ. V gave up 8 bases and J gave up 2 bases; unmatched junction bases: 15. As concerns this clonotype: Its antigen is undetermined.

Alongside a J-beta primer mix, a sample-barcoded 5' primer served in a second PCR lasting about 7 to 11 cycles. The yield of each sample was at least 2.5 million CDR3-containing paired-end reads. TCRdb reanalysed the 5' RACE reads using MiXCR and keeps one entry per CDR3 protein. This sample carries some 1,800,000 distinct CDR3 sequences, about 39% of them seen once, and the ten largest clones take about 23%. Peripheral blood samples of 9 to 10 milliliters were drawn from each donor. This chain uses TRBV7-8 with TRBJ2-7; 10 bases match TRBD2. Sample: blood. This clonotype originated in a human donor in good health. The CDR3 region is CASGPLAGPLKTYEQYF. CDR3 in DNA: TGTGCCAGCGGACCACTAGCGGGGCCGCTAAAGACCTACGAGCAGTACTTC. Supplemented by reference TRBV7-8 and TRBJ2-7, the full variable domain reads GAGVSQSPRYKVAKRGQDVALRCDPISGHVSLFWYQQALGQGPEFLTYFQNEAQLDKSGLPSDRFFAERPEGSVSTLKIQRTQQEDSAVYLCASGPLAGPLKTYEQYFGPGTRLTVT.